The rows below give T cell receptor beta chains drawn from one sample of a study of cytomegalovirus exposure and HLA in healthy donors. Clones were read by immunoSEQ multiplex PCR, and TCRdb kept only the in-frame ones, dropping some. Of 100,000 to 150,000 clones detected, about four fifths appear once; the ten largest clones hold about 0.7%. Input material: PBMCs. The receptors come from a man aged 18 to 29 in good health and CMV-seronegative. Both conserved end residues are part of each CDR3. The order of the fields is D gene, J gene, V gene, clone size, CDR3 protein, CDR3 DNA. The D gene is left open where the match is weak. Not every row has a clone size; where given, it reads once, few, many or a size class.

D: -
J: TRBJ1-6
V: TRBV9
size: -
CDR3: CASSVLGRGGSPLHF
DNA: TGTGCCAGCAGCGTCCTCGGACGCGGGGGGTCACCCCTCCACTTT

D: -
J: TRBJ1-5
V: TRBV7-9
size: once
CDR3: CASSLGSRAGDQPQHF
DNA: TGTGCCAGCAGCTTAGGAAGTAGGGCAGGGGATCAGCCCCAGCATTTT

D: TRBD1
J: TRBJ1-1
V: TRBV14
size: -
CDR3: CASSQQQGQNTEAFF
DNA: TGTGCCAGCAGCCAGCAACAGGGGCAGAACACTGAAGCTTTCTTT

D: TRBD1
J: TRBJ1-6
V: TRBV7-2
size: -
CDR3: CASSLRGGQGNSPLHF
DNA: TGTGCCAGCAGCTTGAGAGGGGGACAGGGGAATTCACCCCTCCACTTT

D: TRBD1
J: TRBJ2-7
V: TRBV4-1
size: -
CDR3: CASSQDDRVSDEQYF
DNA: TGCGCCAGCAGCCAAGATGACAGGGTCTCAGACGAGCAGTACTTC

D: TRBD2
J: TRBJ2-5
V: TRBV7-2
size: -
CDR3: CASSLTTSGKETQYF
DNA: TGTGCCAGCAGCTTAACGACTAGCGGAAAAGAGACCCAGTACTTC

D: TRBD2
J: TRBJ2-3
V: TRBV5-4
size: -
CDR3: CASSSGTSGADTQYF
DNA: TGTGCCAGCAGCTCAGGGACTAGCGGGGCAGATACGCAGTATTTT

D: -
J: TRBJ2-7
V: TRBV9
size: -
CDR3: CASSVAGSYEQYF
DNA: TGTGCCAGCAGCGTGGCGGGAAGTTACGAGCAGTACTTC

D: TRBD1
J: TRBJ2-1
V: TRBV7-2
size: once
CDR3: CASSLQGTGYNEQFF
DNA: TGTGCCAGCAGCTTACAGGGGACAGGATACAATGAGCAGTTCTTC

D: TRBD1
J: TRBJ2-5
V: TRBV5-4
size: -
CDR3: CASSQAPGQSQETQYF
DNA: TGTGCCAGCAGCCAAGCACCGGGACAGTCTCAAGAGACCCAGTACTTC

D: -
J: TRBJ1-4
V: TRBV2
size: -
CDR3: CASSAVKGTNEKLFF
DNA: TGTGCCAGCAGTGCGGTAAAGGGGACTAATGAAAAACTGTTTTTT

D: -
J: TRBJ1-5
V: TRBV6-5
size: -
CDR3: CASSRSRDNQPQHF
DNA: TGTGCCAGCAGTAGGTCCCGGGACAATCAGCCCCAGCATTTT

D: TRBD1
J: TRBJ1-2
V: TRBV30
size: -
CDR3: CAWSVTGPNYGYTF
DNA: TGTGCCTGGAGTGTGACAGGGCCTAACTATGGCTACACCTTC

D: -
J: TRBJ1-1
V: TRBV11-2
size: -
CDR3: CASSHSGGGPMGTEAFF
DNA: TGTGCCAGCAGCCACTCCGGGGGGGGTCCTATGGGCACTGAAGCTTTCTTT

D: -
J: TRBJ2-5
V: TRBV5-8
size: -
CDR3: CASSLGGVTEETQYF
DNA: TGTGCCAGCAGCTTGGGGGGGGTAACCGAAGAGACCCAGTACTTC

D: TRBD2
J: TRBJ2-3
V: TRBV15
size: -
CDR3: CATSSRLAGLTDTQYF
DNA: TGTGCCACCAGCAGTAGACTAGCGGGGCTCACAGATACGCAGTATTTT

D: -
J: TRBJ1-3
V: TRBV9
size: -
CDR3: CASSVEGDTGNTIYF
DNA: TGTGCCAGCAGCGTAGAGGGGGATACTGGAAACACCATATATTTT

D: TRBD2
J: TRBJ2-3
V: TRBV25-1
size: -
CDR3: CASSATSGSSTDTQYF
DNA: TGTGCCAGCAGCGCTACTAGCGGCTCTAGCACAGATACGCAGTATTTT

D: TRBD1
J: TRBJ1-5
V: TRBV4-1
size: few
CDR3: CASSQRTGDYSGNQPQHF
DNA: TGCGCCAGCAGCCAGAGGACAGGGGATTATAGTGGCAATCAGCCCCAGCATTTT

D: -
J: TRBJ2-5
V: TRBV4-1
size: -
CDR3: CASSPRGTQETQYF
DNA: TGCGCCAGCAGCCCTAGGGGGACCCAAGAGACCCAGTACTTC

D: -
J: TRBJ1-5
V: TRBV6-1
size: -
CDR3: CKTGRDNQPQHF
DNA: TGTAAAACGGGAAGGGACAATCAGCCCCAGCATTTT

D: TRBD1
J: TRBJ1-1
V: TRBV11-2
size: -
CDR3: CASSPRQGLTEAFF
DNA: TGTGCCAGCAGCCCGCGACAGGGCCTCACTGAAGCTTTCTTT

D: TRBD2
J: TRBJ2-7
V: TRBV4-1
size: -
CDR3: CASSQVGQRGANSYEQYF
DNA: TGCGCCAGCAGCCAAGTGGGGCAGCGGGGGGCAAACTCCTACGAGCAGTACTTC

D: -
J: TRBJ2-5
V: TRBV29-1
size: -
CDR3: CSVLGGDIQETQYF
DNA: TGCAGCGTGCTCGGAGGAGACATACAAGAGACCCAGTACTTC

D: TRBD1
J: TRBJ2-1
V: TRBV4-2
size: -
CDR3: CASSQDDDRADNEQFF
DNA: TGTGCCAGCAGCCAAGATGATGACAGGGCGGACAATGAGCAGTTCTTC

D: -
J: TRBJ2-7
V: TRBV15
size: -
CDR3: CATSRELGGYEQYF
DNA: TGTGCCACCAGCAGAGAACTGGGAGGATACGAGCAGTACTTC

D: -
J: TRBJ1-2
V: TRBV4-1
size: -
CDR3: CASSQGTTYGYTF
DNA: TGCGCCAGCAGCCAAGGCACCACATATGGCTACACCTTC

D: TRBD1
J: TRBJ1-5
V: TRBV6-6
size: -
CDR3: CASSYSDRFNQPQHF
DNA: TGTGCCAGCAGTTACTCGGACAGGTTTAATCAGCCCCAGCATTTT

D: -
J: TRBJ1-2
V: TRBV28
size: -
CDR3: CASSLRQIYGYTF
DNA: TGTGCCAGCAGTTTACGCCAGATCTATGGCTACACCTTC

D: -
J: TRBJ1-1
V: TRBV4-3
size: few
CDR3: CASSQDQTVFTEAFF
DNA: TGCGCCAGCAGCCAAGATCAAACAGTATTCACTGAAGCTTTCTTT

D: -
J: TRBJ1-1
V: TRBV19
size: -
CDR3: CASFQWTEAFF
DNA: TGTGCCAGTTTCCAGTGGACTGAAGCTTTCTTT

D: -
J: TRBJ2-3
V: TRBV7-9
size: -
CDR3: CASGPDRVSTDTQYF
DNA: TGTGCCAGCGGACCGGACAGAGTGAGCACAGATACGCAGTATTTT

D: -
J: TRBJ2-1
V: TRBV4-2
size: -
CDR3: CASSHPLMGGTSSYNEQFF
DNA: TGTGCCAGCAGCCATCCCTTGATGGGCGGGACGAGCTCCTACAATGAGCAGTTCTTC

D: -
J: TRBJ1-1
V: TRBV7-2
size: -
CDR3: CASSLSGLGGTEAFF
DNA: TGTGCCAGCAGCTTATCAGGGTTGGGAGGGACTGAAGCTTTCTTT

D: TRBD1
J: TRBJ1-1
V: TRBV5-1
size: few
CDR3: CASSFRDRAEAFF
DNA: TGCGCCAGCAGCTTCCGGGACAGAGCTGAAGCTTTCTTT

D: -
J: TRBJ1-1
V: TRBV5-1
size: -
CDR3: CASRGPGDILNTEAFF
DNA: TGCGCCAGCAGGGGGCCAGGGGATATCTTGAACACTGAAGCTTTCTTT

D: -
J: TRBJ1-4
V: TRBV27
size: few
CDR3: CASSYSDRDSESNEKLFF
DNA: TGTGCCAGCAGTTACTCAGACCGAGACAGTGAGTCTAATGAAAAACTGTTTTTT

D: -
J: TRBJ1-5
V: TRBV5-1
size: -
CDR3: CASSLGQYSNQPQHF
DNA: TGCGCCAGCAGCTTGGGACAATATAGCAATCAGCCCCAGCATTTT

D: TRBD1
J: TRBJ1-5
V: TRBV7-8
size: -
CDR3: CASSLALDRNQPQHF
DNA: TGTGCCAGCAGCTTAGCGTTGGACAGGAACCAGCCCCAGCATTTT

D: -
J: TRBJ1-1
V: TRBV4-3
size: -
CDR3: CASSQDSSGQNEAFF
DNA: TGCGCCAGCAGCCAAGATTCATCCGGACAGAATGAAGCTTTCTTT

D: -
J: TRBJ2-7
V: TRBV7-9
size: once
CDR3: CASSSVTKTYEQYF
DNA: TGTGCCAGCAGCTCAGTAACAAAAACCTACGAGCAGTACTTC

D: TRBD1
J: TRBJ1-5
V: TRBV7-6
size: -
CDR3: CASSSQGGSNQPQHF
DNA: TGTGCCAGCAGCTCCCAGGGGGGTAGCAATCAGCCCCAGCATTTT

D: TRBD1
J: TRBJ2-3
V: TRBV7-9
size: -
CDR3: CASSMPPGTGVGDTQYF
DNA: TGTGCCAGCAGCATGCCCCCCGGGACAGGGGTTGGAGATACGCAGTATTTT

D: -
J: TRBJ1-4
V: TRBV11-2
size: -
CDR3: CASRDIATNEKLFF
DNA: TGTGCCAGCAGGGACATTGCAACTAATGAAAAACTGTTTTTT

D: -
J: TRBJ1-1
V: TRBV4-2
size: few
CDR3: CASSQDRYLPAFF
DNA: TGTGCCAGCAGCCAAGATCGGTACCTACCAGCTTTCTTT

D: -
J: TRBJ2-1
V: TRBV29-1
size: once
CDR3: CSVEDFRLAHNEQFF
DNA: TGCAGCGTTGAAGATTTCCGGCTAGCCCACAATGAGCAGTTCTTC

D: TRBD1
J: TRBJ1-3
V: TRBV30
size: -
CDR3: CAWSLQGSGNTIYF
DNA: TGTGCCTGGAGCTTACAGGGGTCTGGAAACACCATATATTTT

D: TRBD1
J: TRBJ1-2
V: TRBV18
size: once
CDR3: CAIKVETESRRGHGYTF
DNA: TGTGCCATCAAAGTCGAGACAGAATCTCGTAGGGGGCATGGCTACACCTTC